This paragraph covers one T cell receptor (beta chain) sequence. Its target is not known. Generated by immunoSEQ multiplex PCR, the TCRdb table keeps only in-frame clones and is missing some. The sample has tens of thousands of clones; about nine tenths are singletons. Germline V gene sequence: CDR1 MNHEY, CDR2 SVGAGI. V shed 2 bases and J shed 1 base, with 11 bases lying between them. The CDR3 spans 16 residues. These data belong to a study of OX40 agonist ivuxolimab in advanced cancers. Study as a whole: The study treated patients with ivuxolimab, an agonistic anti-OX40 (CD134) antibody.

Study-wide points: In the 0.1 to 3.0 mg/kg range, CD4+ and CD8+ blood T cells had expanded clonally by week 6. Expanded clones tended on average to be more numerous among CD8+ T cells than CD4+.

The source material was CD4+ or CD8+ T cells sorted from blood, sampled in a trial of the OX40 agonist ivuxolimab. This receptor was taken from an adult with an advanced solid tumor such as melanoma, head and neck, liver or kidney cancer. V gene TRBV6-5 combines with J gene TRBJ2-2, with D hard to call. Here the CDR3 DNA reads TGTGCCAGCAGTTACGAAGGGCCGAGGAACACCGGGGAGCTGTTTTTT. Its protein is CASSYEGPRNTGELFF.